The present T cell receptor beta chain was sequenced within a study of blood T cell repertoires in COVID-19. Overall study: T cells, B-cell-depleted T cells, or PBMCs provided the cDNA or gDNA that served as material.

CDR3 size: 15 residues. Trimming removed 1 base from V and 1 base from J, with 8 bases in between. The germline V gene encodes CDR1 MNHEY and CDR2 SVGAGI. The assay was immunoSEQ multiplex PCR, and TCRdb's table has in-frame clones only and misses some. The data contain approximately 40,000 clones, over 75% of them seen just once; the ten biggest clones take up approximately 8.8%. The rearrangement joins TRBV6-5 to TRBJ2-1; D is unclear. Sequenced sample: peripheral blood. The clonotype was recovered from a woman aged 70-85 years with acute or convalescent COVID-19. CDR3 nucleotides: TGTGCCAGCAGTTACTGGGCATCTTCCTACAATGAGCAGTTCTTC. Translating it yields CASSYWASSYNEQFF.